This is a list of T cell receptor beta chains from one sample in a study of PD-1 blockade in classical Hodgkin lymphoma. Data came from immunoSEQ multiplex PCR; TCRdb stores just in-frame clones and leaves some out. The table shows just under 65,000 clones, with 90% to 95% occurring only once. The sample here was peripheral blood mononuclear cells (PBMCs), taken before the fourth cycle of nivolumab. These receptors all come from a human donor with classical Hodgkin lymphoma. Each CDR3 is given with its conserved first and last residue. Fields, in order: J gene, V gene, D gene, CDR3 protein, CDR3 DNA. A D gene is named only where the DNA matches it firmly.

TRBJ1-3	TRBV5-1	.	CASSLPGHSGGNTIYF	TGCGCCAGCAGCTTGCCGGGACACTCGGGGGGAAACACCATATATTTT
TRBJ2-5	TRBV11-2	.	CASSLVLGAETQYF	TGTGCCAGCAGCTTAGTTCTGGGGGCGGAGACCCAGTACTTC
TRBJ2-3	TRBV27	.	CATQTDLSTDTQYF	TGTGCCACGCAAACGGATCTTAGCACAGATACGCAGTATTTT
TRBJ1-5	TRBV5-4	TRBD1	CASSLGTGAKYSNQPQHF	TGTGCCAGCAGCTTGGGGACAGGGGCGAAATATAGCAATCAGCCCCAGCATTTT
TRBJ2-1	TRBV5-1	TRBD1	CASRDRGGDNEQFF	TGCGCCAGCAGGGACAGGGGAGGGGACAATGAGCAGTTCTTC
TRBJ2-1	TRBV18	.	CASSPRVGYNEQFF	TGTGCCAGCTCACCACGTGTAGGCTACAATGAGCAGTTCTTC
TRBJ2-1	TRBV4-1	TRBD2	CASSQVGLAAYNEQFF	TGCGCCAGCAGCCAAGTGGGACTAGCGGCATACAATGAGCAGTTCTTC
TRBJ2-1	TRBV11-3	TRBD2	CASSPRGPRSGMGNEQFF	TGTGCCAGCAGCCCCCGAGGGCCGAGGAGCGGGATGGGAAATGAGCAGTTCTTC
TRBJ2-7	TRBV5-1	TRBD1	CASSLDSGGVKQYF	TGCGCCAGCAGCTTGGACTCAGGGGGCGTCAAGCAGTACTTC
TRBJ1-1	TRBV6-1	.	CASRQGVYTEAFF	TGTGCCAGCAGACAGGGTGTGTACACTGAAGCTTTCTTT
TRBJ1-6	TRBV11-2	.	CASSPPEWEEGVSPLHF	TGTGCCAGCAGCCCCCCCGAGTGGGAAGAAGGTGTTTCACCCCTCCACTTT